The T cell receptor beta chain described here comes from a study of blood T cell repertoires in COVID-19. Study in general: The samples span acute and convalescent COVID-19 from the United States, Italy and Spain. The cDNA or gDNA used as material had been derived from T cells, B-cell-depleted T cells, or PBMCs.

V gave up 3 bases and J gave up 3 bases, with 8 bases separating them. The CDR3 is 13 residues long. The data were produced by immunoSEQ multiplex PCR, yet TCRdb's version contains in-frame clones alone and is incomplete. There are some 94,000 clones in the sample; about four fifths occur only once, and roughly 2% lies in the top ten. The sequencing input was peripheral blood. This TCR was recovered from a man in his sixties or seventies with active or convalescent COVID-19. The chain employs TRBV12-3 or TRBV12-4 and TRBJ1-2, with a possible D match to TRBD1 (5 bases). The CDR3 DNA sequence: TGTGCCAGCAGTTTCGCCAGGGACTATGGCTACACCTTC. This translates into CASSFARDYGYTF.